The 4 T cell receptor beta chains below were found in one sample sequenced in a study of cytomegalovirus exposure and HLA in healthy donors. Repertoires were generated with immunoSEQ multiplex PCR, while TCRdb's copy carries only in-frame clones and drops some. The sample holds around 98,000 clones, about 88% seen once. The sequencing input was PBMCs. These receptor sequences come from a man younger than 30 in good health and CMV-seropositive.

The CDR3 DNA follows: TGTGCCAGCAGCTTAAATGGGGCGCCGGACACCGGGGAGCTGTTTTTT. This codes for CASSLNGAPDTGELFF. The chain employs TRBV7-3 and TRBJ2-2, with D perhaps matching TRBD1 (5 bases). The ends were cut back, 1 base at V and 3 bases at J, with 12 bases in the middle. CDR1 is SGHTA, CDR2 FQGTGA, per germline. CDR3 size: 16 residues.

This clone showed up just a few times. The CDR3 DNA is TGTGCCAGCAGCTTGGGACAGGGGGCAGGGTCAGATACGCAGTATTTT. This gives the protein CASSLGQGAGSDTQYF. The chain joins TRBV7-7 to TRBJ2-3, with TRBD1 matching over 12 bases. The CDR3 runs to 16 residues. Per the germline V gene, CDR1 is SSHAT and CDR2 is FNYEAQ (reference sequence). Trimming removed 3 bases from V and 4 bases from J; junction bases left unmatched: 5.

V gene TRBV28 combines with J gene TRBJ2-7; weak D call: TRBD1 (5 bases). V was cut by 4 bases and J by 5 bases, with 21 bases left in between. This CDR3 region has 16 residues. Germline-derived CDR1 and CDR2 are MDHEN and SYDVKM. The CDR3: CASSSALIREGDEQYF. The CDR3 DNA reads as TGTGCCAGCAGTTCGGCCTTGATCAGGGAAGGGGACGAGCAGTACTTC.

This clone was seen once. V gene TRBV2 combines with J gene TRBJ2-7, with TRBD1 identical over 10 bases. The CDR3 length is 14 residues. The germline gives CDR1 SNHLY, CDR2 FYNNEI. Trimming removed 3 bases from V and 6 bases from J; junction bases left unmatched: 5. CDR3 region: CASSETGGQGEQYF. The CDR3 nucleotides read TGTGCCAGCAGTGAGACAGGGGGCCAAGGCGAGCAGTACTTC. Filled out from reference TRBV2 and TRBJ2-7, the complete variable domain reads EPEVTQTPSHQVTQMGQEVILRCVPISNHLYFYWYRQILGQKVEFLVSFYNNEISEKSEIFDDQFSVERPDGSNFTLKIRSTKLEDSAMYFCASSETGGQGEQYFGPGTRLTVT.